Here is one TCR beta chain with its context. The antigen is unknown. This specimen comes from a study of OX40 agonist ivuxolimab in advanced cancers. The length of the CDR3 is 14 residues. The ends were cut back, 4 bases at V and 2 bases at J, with 12 bases in the middle. The germline CDR1 and CDR2 sequences are SGHDT and YYEEEE. Findings and caveats of the study: Both CD4+ and CD8+ T cell populations in blood had undergone clonal expansion by week 6 at 0.1 to 3.0 mg/kg.

Sequenced by immunoSEQ multiplex PCR; TCRdb stores in-frame clones only, minus some. The table records about 120,000 clones, roughly 93% of them present only once. The chain carries TRBV5-6 and TRBJ1-1; TRBD1 is a possible D gene (6 bases). The sequence came from an adult with an advanced solid tumor such as melanoma, head and neck, liver or kidney cancer. The sequences come from CD4+ or CD8+ T cells sorted from blood, collected in a trial of the OX40 agonist ivuxolimab. CDR3 sequence: CASSPQGRNTEAFF. DNA for the CDR3: TGTGCCAGCAGCCCCCAGGGGAGAAACACTGAAGCTTTCTTT.